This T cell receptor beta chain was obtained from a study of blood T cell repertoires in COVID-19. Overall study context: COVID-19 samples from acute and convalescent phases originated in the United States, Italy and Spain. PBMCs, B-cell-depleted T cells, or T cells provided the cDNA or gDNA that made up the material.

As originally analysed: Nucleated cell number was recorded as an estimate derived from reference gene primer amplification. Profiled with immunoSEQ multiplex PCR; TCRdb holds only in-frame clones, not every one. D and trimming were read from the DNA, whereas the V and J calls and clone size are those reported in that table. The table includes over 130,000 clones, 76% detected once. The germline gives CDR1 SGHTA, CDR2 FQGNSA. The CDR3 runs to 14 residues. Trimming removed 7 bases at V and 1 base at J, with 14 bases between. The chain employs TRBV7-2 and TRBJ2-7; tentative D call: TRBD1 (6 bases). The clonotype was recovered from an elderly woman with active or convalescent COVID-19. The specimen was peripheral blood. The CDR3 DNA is TGTGCCAGCAACCCAACTACAGGGTCCTACGAGCAGTACTTC. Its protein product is CASNPTTGSYEQYF.